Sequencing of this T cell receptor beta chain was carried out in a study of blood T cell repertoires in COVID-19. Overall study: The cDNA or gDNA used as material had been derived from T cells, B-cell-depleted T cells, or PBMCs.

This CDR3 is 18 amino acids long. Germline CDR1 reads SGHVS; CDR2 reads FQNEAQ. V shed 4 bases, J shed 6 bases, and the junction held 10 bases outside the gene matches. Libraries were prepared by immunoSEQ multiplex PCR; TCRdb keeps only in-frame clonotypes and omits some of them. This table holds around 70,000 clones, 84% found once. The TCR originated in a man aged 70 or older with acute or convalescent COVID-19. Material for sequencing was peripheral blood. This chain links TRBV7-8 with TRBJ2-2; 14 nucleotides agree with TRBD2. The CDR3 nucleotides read TGTGCCAGCAGCTCTCGACTAGCGGGAGGGATTTACCCCGGGGAGCTGTTTTTT. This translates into CASSSRLAGGIYPGELFF.